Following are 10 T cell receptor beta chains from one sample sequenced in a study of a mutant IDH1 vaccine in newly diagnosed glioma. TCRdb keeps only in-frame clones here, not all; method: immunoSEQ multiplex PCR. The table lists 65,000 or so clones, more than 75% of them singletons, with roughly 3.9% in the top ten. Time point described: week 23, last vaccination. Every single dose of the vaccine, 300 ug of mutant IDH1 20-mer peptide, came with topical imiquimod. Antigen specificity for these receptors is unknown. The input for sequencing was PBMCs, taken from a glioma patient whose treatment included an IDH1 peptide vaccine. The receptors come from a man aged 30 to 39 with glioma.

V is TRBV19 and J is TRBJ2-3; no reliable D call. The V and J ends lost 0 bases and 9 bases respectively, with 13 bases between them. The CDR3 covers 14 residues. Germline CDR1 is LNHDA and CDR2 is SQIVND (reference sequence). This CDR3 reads CASSIERRGLTQYF. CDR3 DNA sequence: TGTGCCAGTAGTATAGAACGGCGTGGTTTAACGCAGTATTTT.

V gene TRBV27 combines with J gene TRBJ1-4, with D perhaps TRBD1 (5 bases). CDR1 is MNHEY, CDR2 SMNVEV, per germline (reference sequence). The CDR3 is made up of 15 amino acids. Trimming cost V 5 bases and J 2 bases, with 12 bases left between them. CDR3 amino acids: CASSPRQRTNEKLFF. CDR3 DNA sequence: TGTGCCAGCAGTCCCAGACAGCGCACTAATGAAAAACTGTTTTTT.

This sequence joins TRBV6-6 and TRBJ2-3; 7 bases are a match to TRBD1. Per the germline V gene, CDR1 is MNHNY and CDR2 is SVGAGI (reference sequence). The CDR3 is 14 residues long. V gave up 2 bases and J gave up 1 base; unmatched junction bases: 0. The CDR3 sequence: CASSYGTGTDTQYF. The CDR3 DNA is TGTGCCAGCAGTTACGGGACAGGCACAGATACGCAGTATTTT.

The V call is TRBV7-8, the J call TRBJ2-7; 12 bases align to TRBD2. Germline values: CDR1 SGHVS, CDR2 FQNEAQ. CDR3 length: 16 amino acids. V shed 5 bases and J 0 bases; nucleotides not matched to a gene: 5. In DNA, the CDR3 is TGTGCCAGCAGCCCACGGACTAGCGGGACCTCCTACGAGCAGTACTTC. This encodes CASSPRTSGTSYEQYF.

Written as DNA, the CDR3 is TGCAGCGTTGAAGATGGTAGGGGGCGAGAAGAGACCCAGTACTTC. Translated: CSVEDGRGREETQYF. The chain is built from TRBV29-1 and TRBJ2-5; 7 bases agree with TRBD1. J lost 3 bases, V lost 0 bases, and 7 bases had no gene match. Germline V CDR1 and CDR2: SQVTM, ANQGSEA. CDR3 length equals 15 residues. The full variable domain, with the rest looked up from reference TRBV29-1 and TRBJ2-5, is SAVISQKPSRDICQRGTSLTIQCQVDSQVTMMFWYRQQPGQSLTLIATANQGSEATYESGFVIDKFPISRPNLTFSTLTVSNMSPEDSSIYLCSVEDGRGREETQYFGPGTRLLVL.

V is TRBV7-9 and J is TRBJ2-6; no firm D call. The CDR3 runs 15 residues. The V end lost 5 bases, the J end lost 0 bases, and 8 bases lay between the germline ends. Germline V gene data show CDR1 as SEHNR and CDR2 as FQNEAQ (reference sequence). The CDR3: CASSPRLSGANVLTF. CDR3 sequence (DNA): TGTGCCAGCAGCCCCCGGCTCTCTGGGGCCAACGTCCTGACTTTC.

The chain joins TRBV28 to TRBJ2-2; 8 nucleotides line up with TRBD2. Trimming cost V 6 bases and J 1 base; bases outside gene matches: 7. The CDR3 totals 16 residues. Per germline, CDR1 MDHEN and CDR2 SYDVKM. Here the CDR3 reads CASSFRLAGNTGELFF. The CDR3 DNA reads TGTGCCAGCAGCTTTCGGCTAGCGGGGAACACCGGGGAGCTGTTTTTT.

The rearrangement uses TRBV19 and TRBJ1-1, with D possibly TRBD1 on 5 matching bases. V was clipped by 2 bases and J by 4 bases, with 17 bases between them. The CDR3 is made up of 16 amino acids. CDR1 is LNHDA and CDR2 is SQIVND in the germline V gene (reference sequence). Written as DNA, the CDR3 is TGTGCCAGTAGTATAATTTCGGGACTTCCATCCACTGAAGCTTTCTTT. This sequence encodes CASSIISGLPSTEAFF. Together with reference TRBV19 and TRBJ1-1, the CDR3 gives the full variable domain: DGGITQSPKYLFRKEGQNVTLSCEQNLNHDAMYWYRQDPGQGLRLIYYSQIVNDFQKGDIAEGYSVSREKKESFPLTVTSAQKNPTAFYLCASSIISGLPSTEAFFGQGTRLTVV.

The CDR3 DNA sequence: TGTGCCAGCAGCACAATGGGTGGGGGTCTTGGGGCCAACGTCCTGACTTTC. Translated: CASSTMGGGLGANVLTF. V is TRBV9 and J is TRBJ2-6; D tentatively fits TRBD1 or TRBD2 (5 bases each). This CDR3 region has 17 residues. From germline, CDR1 is SGDLS and CDR2 YYNGEE. V was clipped by 4 bases and J by 3 bases, with 17 bases between them.

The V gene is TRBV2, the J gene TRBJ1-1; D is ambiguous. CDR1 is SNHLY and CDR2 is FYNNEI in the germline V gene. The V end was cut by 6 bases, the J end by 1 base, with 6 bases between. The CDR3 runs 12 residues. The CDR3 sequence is CASRATNTEAFF. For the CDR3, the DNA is TGTGCCAGCAGGGCTACGAACACTGAAGCTTTCTTT.